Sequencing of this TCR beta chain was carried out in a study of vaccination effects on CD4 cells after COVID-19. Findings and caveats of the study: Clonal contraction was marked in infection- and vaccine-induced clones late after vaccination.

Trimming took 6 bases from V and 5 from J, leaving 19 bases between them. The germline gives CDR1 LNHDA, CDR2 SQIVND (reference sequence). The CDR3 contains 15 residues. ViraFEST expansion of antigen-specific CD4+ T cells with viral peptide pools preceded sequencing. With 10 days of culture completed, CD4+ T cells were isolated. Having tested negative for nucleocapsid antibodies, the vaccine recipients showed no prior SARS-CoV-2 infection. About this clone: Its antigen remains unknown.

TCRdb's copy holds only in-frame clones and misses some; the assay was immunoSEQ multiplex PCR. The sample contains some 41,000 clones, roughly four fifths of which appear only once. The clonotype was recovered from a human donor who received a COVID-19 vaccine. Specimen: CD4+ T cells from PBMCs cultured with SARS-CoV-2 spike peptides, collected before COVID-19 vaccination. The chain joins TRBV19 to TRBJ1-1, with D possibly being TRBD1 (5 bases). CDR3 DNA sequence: TGTGCCAGTAGGACGAACGACAGACCTTGGACTGAAGCTTTCTTT. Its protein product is CASRTNDRPWTEAFF.